The 32 T cell receptor beta chains reported below all come from one sample, sequenced in a study of persistence of HIV-infected CD4 T cells. The stimulus was lysate of CMV-infected fibroblasts, roughly 10 ug/mL. Sorted nonresponding memory CD4+ T cells were CD40L-negative, CD69-negative, CD45RO-high. Antigen specificity for these receptors is unknown. Sequencing used immunoSEQ version 4 in survey mode. Some clones are missing from TCRdb's copy, which holds only in-frame ones; the method was immunoSEQ multiplex PCR. The data hold 40,000 to 50,000 clones, with about 80% observed a single time. Specimen: CD4+ T cells sorted from PBMCs after approximately 19-hour stimulation, collected from a patient who received antiretroviral therapy. The receptors derive from an adult man with HIV who was CMV-seropositive.

V gene TRBV30 combines with J gene TRBJ1-4; 9 nucleotides line up with TRBD1. This CDR3 region has 14 residues. From germline, CDR1 is GTSNPN and CDR2 SVGIG (reference sequence). The trim removed 3 bases at V and 10 bases at J, leaving 9 bases unmatched. CDR3 residues: CAWRGDRVGGKLFF. CDR3 in DNA: TGTGCCTGGAGGGGGGACAGGGTTGGAGGAAAACTGTTTTTT.

The chain carries TRBV28 and TRBJ2-7; a weak D match, TRBD2 (5 bases). This CDR3 comprises 15 residues. The V end was cut by 6 bases, the J end by 2 bases, with 17 bases between. Looked up from germline, CDR1 is MDHEN and CDR2 is SYDVKM. The CDR3 nucleotides are TGTGCCAGCAGGAAACACCCGGGATTCACCTACGAGCAGTACTTC. Protein: CASRKHPGFTYEQYF.

The DNA of the CDR3 is TGTGCCAGCAGTCCATGGACAGGGCGCACAGATACGCAGTATTTT. Translated, it gives CASSPWTGRTDTQYF. J is TRBJ2-3 and V is TRBV6-5; 8 nucleotides match TRBD1. With 5 bases clipped from V and 1 base from J, the junction kept 5 bases outside the gene matches. Per germline, CDR1 MNHEY and CDR2 SVGAGI. This CDR3 is 15 amino acids long.

The chain carries TRBV14 and TRBJ2-1, with TRBD2 identical over 11 bases. The CDR3 contains 17 residues. Germline V gene data show CDR1 as SGHDN and CDR2 as FVKESK. The ends lost 4 bases at V and 6 bases at J; junction bases unmatched: 11. CDR3 protein: CASSPPALAGGSNEQFF. The DNA for the CDR3 is TGTGCCAGCAGCCCCCCTGCGCTAGCGGGGGGTTCCAATGAGCAGTTCTTC.

This clone was picked up a small number of times. The genes are TRBV28 and TRBJ2-7, with D possibly TRBD1 on 6 matching bases. The V gene's germline CDR1 is MDHEN and CDR2 SYDVKM. The length of the CDR3 is 15 residues. Trimming cost V 6 bases and J 1 base, with 16 bases left between them. DNA for the CDR3: TGTGCCAGCAGGGACACAGGGCTACCATCCTACGAGCAGTACTTC. It is translated as CASRDTGLPSYEQYF.

J is TRBJ2-7 and V is TRBV5-4; TRBD1 aligns across 8 bases. The V and J ends lost 2 bases and 1 base, in that order; junction bases with no gene match: 2. CDR3 length: 14 amino acids. In germline, CDR1 is SGHNT, CDR2 YYREEE (reference sequence). CDR3 protein: CASSLQGGSYEQYF. The CDR3 region has the DNA TGTGCCAGCAGCTTACAGGGGGGATCCTACGAGCAGTACTTC.

V and J are TRBV10-3 and TRBJ1-4; no reliable D call. The CDR3 consists of 14 residues. Germline CDR1 ENHRY, CDR2 SYGVKD. Between the trimmed V and J ends, which lost 5 bases and 8 bases, there was a span of 15 bases. The CDR3 DNA follows: TGTGCCATCAGTTCCGGGCGCGATCGAGAAAAACTGTTTTTT. It translates to CAISSGRDREKLFF.

The chain has TRBV3-1 (or the pseudogene TRBV3-2) and TRBJ2-4, with no clear D. CDR3 length: 15 residues. Germline V lookup: CDR1 LGHDT, CDR2 YNNKEL (reference sequence). Trimming removed 3 bases from V and 0 bases from J, with 9 bases in between. As DNA, the CDR3 is TGTGCCAGCAGCCATGGACCGCTAGCCAAAAACATTCAGTACTTC. Translation: CASSHGPLAKNIQYF.

This clone was picked up a small number of times. The CDR3: CASSYSLGGLGEKLFF. CDR3 DNA: TGTGCCAGCAGTTACTCGTTGGGGGGGCTTGGTGAAAAACTGTTTTTT. This sequence joins TRBV6-5 and TRBJ1-4, with TRBD1 as a possible D gene (6 bases). Germline assignment: CDR1 MNHEY and CDR2 SVGAGI. Trimming shortened V by 0 bases and J by 7 bases, and 15 bases separated the two germline ends. There are 16 residues in the CDR3.

The rearrangement joins TRBV4-2 to TRBJ1-3; tentatively, D is TRBD1 (6 bases). With 0 bases removed from V and 6 bases from J, the gap between germline ends came to 18 bases. Germline V gene data show CDR1 as LGHNA and CDR2 as YNFKEQ. The CDR3 length is 17 residues. The CDR3 nucleotides are TGTGCCAGCAGCCAAGATCCCGGGAAGGGGGGTGTAAACACCATATATTTT. It translates to CASSQDPGKGGVNTIYF.

This clone was seen a few times. The V gene is TRBV7-8, the J gene TRBJ1-1; TRBD1 is a possible D gene (5 bases). CDR1 SGHVS and CDR2 FQNEAQ come from the germline V gene. The length of the CDR3 is 15 residues. Trimming removed 8 bases from V and 0 bases from J, with 16 bases in between. CDR3 amino acids: CASSLSTAVNTEAFF. CDR3 in DNA: TGTGCCAGCTCCCTCTCGACAGCGGTGAACACTGAAGCTTTCTTT.

This clone was recorded a few times. The gene calls are TRBV7-9 and TRBJ1-5; the D gene is possibly TRBD1 (5 bases). The CDR3 length is 13 residues. Germline V lookup: CDR1 SEHNR, CDR2 FQNEAQ (reference sequence). Trimming removed 0 bases from V and 5 bases from J, with 5 bases in between. The CDR3 DNA sequence: TGTGCCAGCAGCTTAGCGGGGGATCAGCCCCAGCATTTT. It is translated as CASSLAGDQPQHF.

This clone was detected only a few times. This chain uses TRBV2 with TRBJ2-7, with D perhaps matching TRBD2 (5 bases). This CDR3 has 12 residues. Trimming removed 3 bases at V and 3 bases at J, with 6 bases between. Germline CDR1 SNHLY, CDR2 FYNNEI. CDR3 region: CASSDGGYEQYF. For the CDR3, the DNA is TGTGCCAGCAGTGACGGAGGCTACGAGCAGTACTTC.

This clone appeared a few times. V gene TRBV7-6 combines with J gene TRBJ1-1; possibly TRBD1 for D (5 bases). The germline V gene encodes CDR1 SGHVS and CDR2 FNYEAQ. CDR3 length equals 14 residues. Deletions cut 3 bases from V and 1 base from J, with 9 bases between. CDR3 loop: CASSFLTGNTEAFF. CDR3 in DNA: TGTGCCAGCAGCTTCCTCACAGGGAACACTGAAGCTTTCTTT.

The rearrangement uses TRBV4-2 and TRBJ1-3; no clear D gene. The V gene lost 0 bases and the J gene lost 3 bases, with 9 bases spanning the gap. CDR3 length equals 15 residues. CDR1 and CDR2 (germline): LGHNA, YNFKEQ. The CDR3 DNA follows: TGTGCCAGCAGCCAAGAAAGGGTATTTGGAAACACCATATATTTT. It specifies CASSQERVFGNTIYF.

The chain carries TRBV6-4 and TRBJ1-2; TRBD1 might be the D (5 bases). Trimming stripped 10 bases from V and 0 bases from J, with 21 bases between. This CDR3 region has 16 residues. Per germline, CDR1 MRHNA and CDR2 SNTAGT. The CDR3 region is CATSRDGLNSNYGYTF. CDR3 DNA sequence: TGTGCCACCTCCCGGGACGGATTAAATTCTAACTATGGCTACACCTTC.

This sequence joins TRBV3-1 (or the pseudogene TRBV3-2) and TRBJ1-2, with D possibly TRBD1 on 6 matching bases. Germline lookup yields CDR1 LGHDT and CDR2 YNNKEL (reference sequence). This CDR3 is built from 15 residues. V dropped 2 bases and J dropped 7 bases, with 17 bases sitting between them. The chain's CDR3 is CASSQSGRGNGGYTF. CDR3 sequence (DNA): TGTGCCAGCAGCCAATCTGGCAGGGGAAACGGTGGCTACACCTTC.

In this sample, this clone turned up a few times. The chain combines TRBV12-3 or TRBV12-4 with TRBJ1-3; D gene unclear. The CDR3 extends over 13 amino acids. V was trimmed by 1 base and J by 2 bases, leaving 3 bases between them. In DNA, the CDR3 is TGTGCCAGCAGTTTAGGGGCTGGAAACACCATATATTTT. Protein: CASSLGAGNTIYF.

The chain recombines TRBV10-1 with TRBJ1-5; D remains unclear. The CDR3 covers 13 residues. V lost 6 bases to trimming and J lost 2 bases, with 8 bases between them. The germline CDR1 and CDR2 sequences are WNHNN and SYGVQD (reference sequence). The CDR3 DNA is TGCGCCAGCAGAAGCCATGGCAATCAGCCCCAGCATTTT. It translates to CASRSHGNQPQHF.

This sequence joins TRBV12-3 or TRBV12-4 and TRBJ2-5, with D possibly matching TRBD2 (5 bases). This CDR3 is built from 12 residues. V gave up 2 bases and J gave up 5 bases, with 6 bases separating them. The CDR3 region has the DNA TGTGCCAGCAGTTTATGGAGGGAGACCCAGTACTTC. Translated, it gives CASSLWRETQYF.

V and J are TRBV5-4 and TRBJ2-6; 7 nucleotides line up with TRBD1. The CDR3 extends over 18 amino acids. Germline CDR1 and CDR2: SGHNT and YYREEE (reference sequence). The J segment lost 0 bases and the V segment lost 4 bases, leaving 10 bases of the junction unmatched. CDR3 sequence (DNA): TGTGCCAGCAGCCGAAGTGGACAGGTGCGCTCTGGGGCCAACGTCCTGACTTTC. Translating gives CASSRSGQVRSGANVLTF.

The V gene is TRBV29-1, the J gene TRBJ2-6; D call uncertain. V gave up 3 bases and J gave up 3 bases, with 12 bases separating them. CDR3 size: 15 residues. Germline lookup yields CDR1 SQVTM and CDR2 ANQGSEA. In DNA form, the CDR3 reads TGCAGCGTTGACATGGGGAAGGGTGGGGCCAACGTCCTGACTTTC. Translated, it gives CSVDMGKGGANVLTF.

The chain carries TRBV10-3 and TRBJ2-3, with TRBD1 matching 7 bases. The junction had 10 bases not matched to a gene; V was cut back by 9 bases and J by 1 base. The CDR3 totals 15 residues. Germline V CDR1 and CDR2: ENHRY, SYGVKD. CDR3 bases: TGTGCCATTCTCAGCGACAGGGCTGGCACAGATACGCAGTATTTT. Its translation: CAILSDRAGTDTQYF.

This chain links TRBV5-4 with TRBJ2-5; TRBD2 agrees at 8 bases. Losses at the gene ends were 2 bases for V and 4 bases for J; bases not matched to a gene: 7. The V gene's germline CDR1 is SGHNT and CDR2 YYREEE (reference sequence). There are 15 residues in the CDR3. The CDR3 region has the DNA TGTGCCAGCAGCTTTCGAGCGGGAGTTGTAGAGACCCAGTACTTC. It yields the protein CASSFRAGVVETQYF.

In its sample, this clone was seen a few times. The chain joins TRBV19 to TRBJ1-1; TRBD1 is a possible D gene (5 bases). Trimming left V 8 bases short and J 2 bases short, with 21 bases between. The CDR3 contains 16 residues. From germline, CDR1 is LNHDA and CDR2 SQIVND (reference sequence). CDR3 DNA: TGTGCCAGTTTTCAAATCGGTCAGGGCAGCAACACTGAAGCTTTCTTT. It codes for CASFQIGQGSNTEAFF.

The chain combines TRBV6-4 with TRBJ2-2; TRBD2 matches 7 bases. V shed 4 bases, J shed 6 bases, and the junction held 5 bases outside the gene matches. This CDR3 is 14 amino acids long. Per germline, CDR1 MRHNA and CDR2 SNTAGT. The CDR3 DNA sequence: TGTGCCAGCAGTGTTCGGGAGGTCTCCGGGGAGCTGTTTTTT. Its protein is CASSVREVSGELFF.

In DNA, the CDR3 is TGTGCCAGCAGCCAATTGGGGCGGGAGGGAGAGACCCAGTACTTC. This encodes CASSQLGREGETQYF. The chain carries TRBV4-2 and TRBJ2-5; TRBD2 aligns across 9 bases. V was clipped by 2 bases and J by 4 bases; unmatched bases: 5. This CDR3 contains 15 residues. Germline assignment: CDR1 LGHNA and CDR2 YNFKEQ.

The chain uses TRBV10-3 and TRBJ1-4; perhaps TRBD1 as D (6 bases). The CDR3 covers 15 residues. V gave up 2 bases and J gave up 2 bases, with 9 bases separating them. CDR1 and CDR2 (germline): ENHRY, SYGVKD. The CDR3 is CAISERTGTNEKLFF. In nucleotides, the CDR3 is TGTGCCATCAGTGAGCGCACAGGGACTAATGAAAAACTGTTTTTT.

The gene calls are TRBV29-1 and TRBJ1-5; the D is unclear. V was pared by 4 bases and J by 6 bases, with 13 bases between. Per germline, CDR1 SQVTM and CDR2 ANQGSEA. The CDR3 is 13 amino acids. Written as DNA, the CDR3 is TGCAGCGTTGCTGTGGCATCCGGTCAGCCCCAGCATTTT. This gives the protein CSVAVASGQPQHF.

The V and J genes are TRBV3-1 (or the pseudogene TRBV3-2) and TRBJ1-2; 9 positions agree with TRBD1. This CDR3 has 12 amino acids. The germline CDR1 and CDR2 sequences are LGHDT and YNNKEL (reference sequence). Germline trimming cut 3 bases from V and 13 bases from J; bases unmatched to any gene: 6. CDR3 residues: CASSHMDRGATF. The CDR3 bases are TGTGCCAGCAGCCACATGGACAGGGGAGCCACCTTC.

The chain links TRBV7-3 to TRBJ2-1; unclear D gene. CDR1 is SGHTA, CDR2 FQGTGA, per germline. CDR3 size: 14 residues. With 5 bases removed from V and 8 bases from J, the gap between germline ends came to 16 bases. The CDR3 nucleotides read TGTGCCAGCAGCCCCAAGGACCGCTTCTATGAGCAGTTCTTC. It codes for CASSPKDRFYEQFF.

This chain connects TRBV25-1 to TRBJ1-3; D remains ambiguous. The ends were cut back, 1 base at V and 1 base at J, with 11 bases in the middle. Germline lookup yields CDR1 MGHDK and CDR2 SYGVNS. The CDR3 contains 16 residues. CDR3 loop: CASSELRSVSGNTIYF. For the CDR3, the DNA is TGTGCCAGCAGTGAATTGCGGTCCGTATCTGGAAACACCATATATTTT.